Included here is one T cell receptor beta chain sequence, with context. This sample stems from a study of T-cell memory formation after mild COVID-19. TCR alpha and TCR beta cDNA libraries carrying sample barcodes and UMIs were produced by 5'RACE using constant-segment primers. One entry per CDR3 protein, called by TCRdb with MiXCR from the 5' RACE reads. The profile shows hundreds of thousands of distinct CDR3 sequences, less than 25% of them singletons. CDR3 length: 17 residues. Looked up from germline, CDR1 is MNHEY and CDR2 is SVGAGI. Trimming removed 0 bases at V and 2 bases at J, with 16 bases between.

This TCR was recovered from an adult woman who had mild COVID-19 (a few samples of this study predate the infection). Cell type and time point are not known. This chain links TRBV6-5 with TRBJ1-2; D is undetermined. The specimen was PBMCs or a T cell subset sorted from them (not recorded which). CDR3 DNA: TGTGCCAGCAGTTACTCGAGGGCGGTCAGCTTAAACTATGGCTACACCTTC. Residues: CASSYSRAVSLNYGYTF.